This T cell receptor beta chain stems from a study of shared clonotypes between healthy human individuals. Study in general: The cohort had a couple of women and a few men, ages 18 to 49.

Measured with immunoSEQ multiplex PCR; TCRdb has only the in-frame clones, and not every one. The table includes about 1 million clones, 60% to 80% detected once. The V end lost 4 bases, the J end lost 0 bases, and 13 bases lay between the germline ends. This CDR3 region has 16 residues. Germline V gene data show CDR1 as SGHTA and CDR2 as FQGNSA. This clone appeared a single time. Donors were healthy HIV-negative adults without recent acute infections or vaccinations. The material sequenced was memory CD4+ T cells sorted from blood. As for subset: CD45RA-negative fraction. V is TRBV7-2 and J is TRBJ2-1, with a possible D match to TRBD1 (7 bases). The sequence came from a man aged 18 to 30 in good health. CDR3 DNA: TGTGCCAGCAGCTGGGCGGGACAGCGCTCCTACAATGAGCAGTTCTTC. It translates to CASSWAGQRSYNEQFF.